The 11 T cell receptor beta chains presented below share a single source sample, sequenced in a study of low-dose radiotherapy and immunotherapy resistance in tumors. cDNA synthesis used a TRAV/TRBV-specific primer set for both chains. For amplifying TCRs, the PCR ran for about 22 cycles with Phusion, which was used together with a constant-region primer and the adapter on the V primers. Via MiXCR, TCRdb re-called the reads, giving one row per CDR3 protein. The table records more than 12,000 distinct CDR3 sequences, 49% of them present only once. These receptors were obtained from a human donor with advanced metastatic prostate, ovarian, gallbladder or colorectal cancer (not recorded which). This table probably holds off-target reads from a library built for another chain.

This clonotype was seen a few times. The chain joins TRBV4-2 to TRBJ1-6, with 8 nucleotides matching TRBD1. Germline V gene data show CDR1 as LGHNA and CDR2 as YNFKEQ. This CDR3 is 14 amino acids long. The junction had 4 bases not matched to a gene; V was cut back by 4 bases and J by 8 bases. The CDR3 spells CASSPGQGDSPLHF. CDR3 nucleotides: TGTGCCAGCAGCCCCGGACAGGGCGATTCACCCCTCCACTTT.

This clonotype was observed a single time. The chain links TRBV28 to TRBJ2-5, with 8 bases lining up with TRBD1. CDR1 is MDHEN and CDR2 is SYDVKM in the germline V gene. Losses at the gene ends were 6 bases for V and 5 bases for J; bases not matched to a gene: 14. The CDR3 has 16 amino acids. In DNA form, the CDR3 reads TGTGCCAGCAGCTCCAGGTGGGGGACAGGCGATGAGACCCAGTACTTC. Translating it yields CASSSRWGTGDETQYF.

This sequence joins TRBV19 and TRBJ2-2; TRBD1 is a possible D gene (6 bases). The length of the CDR3 is 18 residues. The V gene's germline CDR1 is LNHDA and CDR2 SQIVND (reference sequence). The V and J ends lost 1 base and 4 bases respectively, with 19 bases between them. CDR3 bases: TGTGCCAGTAGTATAGCCCAGGGCCGAGGGGGTCGCACCGGGGAGCTGTTTTTT. It yields the protein CASSIAQGRGGRTGELFF.

The chain joins TRBV29-1 to TRBJ2-7, with TRBD2 identical over 11 bases. The CDR3 loop spans 14 amino acids. Germline lookup yields CDR1 SQVTM and CDR2 ANQGSEA. Trimming cost V 6 bases and J 4 bases; bases outside gene matches: 8. The CDR3 DNA is TGCAGCGTCTCACTAGCGGGAGATCTTTACGAGCAGTACTTC. This codes for CSVSLAGDLYEQYF.

The CDR3, as DNA: TGTGCCAGCAGCGTAGCCTCGCAGGGGGCGAATGAGCAGTTCTTC. Translated: CASSVASQGANEQFF. V is TRBV9 and J is TRBJ2-1; 8 bases fit TRBD1. There are 15 residues in the CDR3. Unmatched junction bases numbered 6, after V lost 0 bases and J lost 7 bases. Germline V gene sequence: CDR1 SGDLS, CDR2 YYNGEE.

The CDR3 here is CASSPRTGVRDGYTF. CDR3 DNA sequence: TGTGCCAGCAGCCCGAGGACAGGGGTTCGTGATGGCTACACCTTC. The rearrangement joins TRBV28 to TRBJ1-2; 9 bases are a match to TRBD1. From germline, CDR1 is MDHEN and CDR2 SYDVKM. The junction had 11 bases not matched to a gene; V was cut back by 6 bases and J by 6 bases. CDR3 length: 15 amino acids.

The chain recombines TRBV5-1 with TRBJ2-3, with 13 bases identical to TRBD2. The CDR3 consists of 17 residues. The V gene end was trimmed by 4 bases and the J gene end by 2 bases; junction bases not matched to a gene: 7. Germline V lookup: CDR1 SGHRS, CDR2 YFSETQ. CDR3 sequence: CASSRTGLAGNTDTQYF. In nucleotides, the CDR3 is TGCGCCAGCAGCAGGACGGGACTAGCGGGGAACACAGATACGCAGTATTTT.

The V call is TRBV28, the J call TRBJ1-2; possibly TRBD1 for D (5 bases). The germline V and J ends were trimmed by 3 bases and 8 bases, with 13 bases remaining between them. The CDR3 consists of 13 residues. Germline-derived CDR1 and CDR2 are MDHEN and SYDVKM. DNA for the CDR3: TGTGCCAGCAGTTTGGGGACGGAGGGAGGCTACACCTTC. This encodes CASSLGTEGGYTF.

The V and J genes are TRBV30 and TRBJ1-1; D is unresolved. Trimming removed 1 base at V and 5 bases at J, with 5 bases between. The CDR3 is 11 residues long. CDR1 is GTSNPN and CDR2 is SVGIG in the germline V gene (reference sequence). CDR3 in amino acids: CAWSAMTEAFF. The CDR3 coding sequence is TGTGCCTGGAGTGCTATGACTGAAGCTTTCTTT.

The chain links TRBV27 to TRBJ1-1, with D unclear. Trimming shortened V by 5 bases and J by 4 bases, and 11 bases separated the two germline ends. Germline assignment: CDR1 MNHEY and CDR2 SMNVEV (reference sequence). The CDR3 loop spans 13 amino acids. The chain's CDR3 is CASSLDTTTEAFF. In DNA, the CDR3 is TGTGCCAGCAGTCTAGACACAACCACTGAAGCTTTCTTT.

This clonotype was seen more than once but under ten times. V usage is TRBV12-3 or TRBV12-4 and J usage is TRBJ1-6, with TRBD1 as a possible D gene (6 bases). This CDR3 comprises 14 residues. The V gene lost 7 bases and the J gene lost 1 base, with 8 bases spanning the gap. CDR3 region: CASKQGSYNSPLHF. The CDR3 DNA is TGTGCCAGCAAACAGGGTTCCTATAATTCACCCCTCCACTTT.